This T cell receptor (beta chain) originates from a study of blood T cell repertoires in COVID-19. Participants came from about two dozen US areas, aged roughly 18 to 89 years. This table comes from immunoSEQ multiplex PCR, and its TCRdb copy is limited to in-frame clones, with some not included. The repertoire includes 300,000 to 350,000 clones, 88% of them detected once, and 5% sits in the top ten. There are 13 residues in the CDR3. In germline, CDR1 is SEHNR, CDR2 FQNEAQ (reference sequence). Trimming removed 5 bases at V and 6 bases at J, with 11 bases between. The origin of this receptor is a man aged 25-45 years who had recovered from COVID-19. The V and J genes are TRBV7-9 and TRBJ1-5; D might be TRBD1 (5 bases). The sample taken for sequencing was PBMCs or T cells enriched from blood (not recorded which). CDR3 region: CASSPGGFQPQHF. The CDR3 region has the DNA TGTGCCAGCAGCCCCGGGGGGTTTCAGCCCCAGCATTTT.